The present T cell receptor beta chain was sequenced within a study of T cell responses to AZD1222 COVID-19 vaccine (dated by TCRdb to about 2021). General notes on the study: A total of under 250 trial participants underwent TCR sequencing, of whom about 210 had received two doses of AZD1222 and some 26 had received two doses of the MenACWY control vaccine. Trial participants were enrolled by age into subgroups of 18-55, 56-69 and 70-plus years, and around 150, 28 and 57 TCR-sequenced participants, respectively, were included in these subgroups. Points the paper makes about the study in general: Most participants were white British and females outnumbered males, and the authors suggested that clonal diversity may have been underestimated. Reportedly, almost half of the unique spike-specific TCRs recognized epitopes lying outside the regions that are mutated in the B.1.351 and B.1.1.7 variants. Only 5 to 7 AZD1222 recipients were SARS-CoV-2 seropositive at baseline, limiting conclusions about previously exposed vaccinees. The 56-69-year group was small, and its depth increase did not reach significance, likely because of low power. Because no day 14 peak-response samples were available, the repertoires could be characterized only after the peak T cell response. After two AZD1222 doses, spike-specific TCR breadth and depth were significantly higher than at day 0 and than in MenACWY recipients. The vaccine-associated CD4 TCRs covered the entire spike protein, and the dominant responses fell in regions 160-218 and 743-854.

About this clone: The target of this receptor is not known. Base qualities are missing; no much larger clone stands one base away.

In light of the paper, this sample's time point label describes: about 28 days (+/-7) after the second vaccine dose. AZD1222 recipients whose second dose came at about 4 weeks and those whose second dose came at about 12 weeks were combined into one group, since spike-specific TCR depth and breadth did not differ between the two schedules. Vaccinee samples were obtained from the UK trials COV001 and COV002, which included a single-blind randomized controlled phase 2/3 trial of AZD1222 (ChAdOx1 nCoV-19) in healthy adults. For TCRbeta chain sequencing, PBMC samples from trial participants were taken at day 0 and at day 28 after the second dose. V was cut back by 4 bases and J by 9 bases, leaving a gap of 16 bases between them. From the cysteine up to the phenylalanine, the CDR3 has a length of 13 residues. CDR3 DNA only is kept here, 39 bases in frame from base 1. Per the germline V gene, SGHRS is the CDR1 and YFSETQ is the CDR2.

The CDR3 regions of human TCRbeta chains were analyzed by immunosequencing. The original pipeline was this. Repertoire TCRs were matched against a reference library of SARS-CoV-2-specific TCRs generated with the MIRA antigen-specificity platform. Breadth was defined as the fraction of unique TCRs that were SARS-CoV-2-associated, and depth was defined as the fraction of total T cells that were SARS-CoV-2-associated. Each spike-specific TCR was assigned to its reactive spike region and to a CD4 or CD8 class using the MIRA data. Log10-transformed breadth and depth values were compared by one-way ANOVA with Sidak's multiple comparisons tests. Drawn from immuneACCESS, this table holds only the in-frame rearrangements with V and J called that TCRdb kept. Clones are partly lost; checked studies trace under half to an unresolved V gene and leave the rest unexplained. That table is the source of V, J and clone size, and D and trimming were worked out from the DNA. Here the sample has some 150,000 clones; 90% occur a single time. The top ten constitute around 1.5% of the sample.

The sample consisted of peripheral blood, taken 28 days after the second AZD1222 dose. This sequence was found in an adult who received the AZD1222 COVID-19 vaccine. The sequence joins TRBV5-1 to TRBJ1-2; TRBD1 could be the D gene, as 5 bases match. The nucleotides read TGCGCCAGCAGCACCGACAGCCCTACTCGCTACACCTTC. It codes for CASSTDSPTRYTF.